This T cell receptor beta chain was identified during a study of shared clonotypes between healthy human individuals. Study findings and constraints: Richness estimates generally favored naive over memory subsets.

On this clone itself: Antigen: not known.

CD4+ cells underwent separation, giving CD45RA+ naive and CD45RA-negative memory subsets. Deletions cut 6 bases from V and 0 bases from J, with 15 bases between. CDR3 length: 16 residues. CDR1 KGHSH and CDR2 LQKENI come from the germline V gene. Sequencing used immunoSEQ multiplex PCR; TCRdb keeps in-frame clones, though not all of them. The sample shows about 1 million clones, roughly 80% of them seen only once. This sequence originates from a young man in good health. The chain couples TRBV18 to TRBJ1-3; no clear D. The sequencing input was memory CD4+ T cells sorted from blood. Subset defined: CD45RA-negative fraction. The CDR3 spells CASSHEGWPSGNTIYF. In DNA form, the CDR3 reads TGTGCCAGCTCTCACGAAGGGTGGCCCTCTGGAAACACCATATATTTT.